These 28 T cell receptor beta chains originate from one sample sequenced in a study of shared clonotypes between healthy human individuals. Generated by immunoSEQ multiplex PCR, the TCRdb table keeps only in-frame clones and is missing some. The sample consists of 2 million or so clones, roughly 94% of them appearing once. Sequencing was carried out using naive CD4+ T cells sorted from blood. Subset denoted: CD45RA+ positively selected. The receptors here all came from a man aged 18-30 years in good health.

J is TRBJ2-7 and V is TRBV7-8, with D perhaps matching TRBD1 (7 bases). The CDR3 is 15 residues long. V lost 1 base and J 2 bases, leaving 12 bases between the germline ends. The germline V gene has CDR1 SGHVS and CDR2 FQNEAQ. This CDR3 is CASSLVQGGAYEQYF. The CDR3 nucleotides read TGTGCCAGCAGCTTAGTTCAGGGGGGAGCCTACGAGCAGTACTTC.

The chain couples TRBV28 to TRBJ1-5, with 7 nucleotides matching TRBD1. From germline, CDR1 is MDHEN and CDR2 SYDVKM. The CDR3 totals 15 residues. V lost 5 bases to trimming and J lost 2 bases; unmatched junction nucleotides: 6. For the CDR3, the DNA is TGTGCCAGCAGTCGACAGGGAGGGGGCAATCAGCCCCAGCATTTT. It yields the protein CASSRQGGGNQPQHF.

The V and J genes are TRBV25-1 and TRBJ1-5; TRBD1 matches 9 bases. Losses at the gene ends were 8 bases for V and 5 bases for J; bases not matched to a gene: 10. The germline V gene encodes CDR1 MGHDK and CDR2 SYGVNS. The CDR3 is made up of 15 amino acids. For the CDR3, the DNA is TGTGCCAGCGCAGCCTCGGACAGGGGCCATCAGCCCCAGCATTTT. It is translated as CASAASDRGHQPQHF.

On this clone itself: This CDR3 is also generated by other DNA sequences in the sample. The V gene is TRBV5-1, the J gene TRBJ1-1; maybe TRBD1 (5 bases). Looked up from germline, CDR1 is SGHRS and CDR2 is YFSETQ. This CDR3 spans 14 amino acids. V was cut by 3 bases and J by 2 bases, with 11 bases left in between. CDR3 bases: TGCGCCAGCAGCTGGGACCGGGTCAACACTGAAGCTTTCTTT. Protein: CASSWDRVNTEAFF. Full variable domain (missing parts from reference TRBV5-1 and TRBJ1-1): KAGVTQTPRYLIKTRGQQVTLSCSPISGHRSVSWYQQTPGQGLQFLFEYFSETQRNKGNFPGRFSGRQFSNSRSEMNVSTLELGDSALYLCASSWDRVNTEAFFGQGTRLTVV.

The rearrangement joins TRBV10-3 to TRBJ1-5; D gene uncertain. CDR1 and CDR2 (germline): ENHRY, SYGVKD. Trimming stripped 4 bases from V and 2 bases from J, with 6 bases between. This CDR3 is 13 amino acids long. In DNA, the CDR3 is TGTGCCATCAGTGCCGACCGCAATCAGCCCCAGCATTTT. Its translation: CAISADRNQPQHF.

Regarding this clone: Other DNA sequences from this sample encode an identical CDR3 as well. The chain has TRBV28 and TRBJ2-5; tentatively, D is TRBD1 or TRBD2 (5 bases each). CDR1 is MDHEN, CDR2 SYDVKM, per germline. The CDR3 contains 11 residues. The V end lost 2 bases, the J end lost 9 bases, and 7 bases lay between the germline ends. In nucleotides, the CDR3 is TGTGCCAGCAGTTTAGTGGGGGCCCAGTACTTC. Its protein product is CASSLVGAQYF.

This sequence joins TRBV28 and TRBJ1-5; D not certain. V lost 3 bases and J 5 bases, leaving 11 bases between the germline ends. The V gene's germline CDR1 is MDHEN and CDR2 SYDVKM. This CDR3 is built from 14 residues. The CDR3 loop reads CASSLNPGYQPQHF. CDR3 DNA: TGTGCCAGCAGTTTGAACCCGGGGTATCAGCCCCAGCATTTT.

This clone was found once. V gene TRBV13 combines with J gene TRBJ1-1; TRBD1 is a possible D gene (6 bases). Looked up from germline, CDR1 is PRHDT and CDR2 is FYEKMQ (reference sequence). V was clipped by 3 bases and J by 4 bases, with 9 bases between them. The CDR3 loop spans 13 amino acids. DNA of the CDR3: TGTGCCAGCAGCTTCACAGGGAGCACTGAAGCTTTCTTT. Encoded protein: CASSFTGSTEAFF.

The chain employs TRBV5-1 and TRBJ2-1; 8 nucleotides line up with TRBD1. CDR3 length: 14 residues. Per the germline V gene, CDR1 is SGHRS and CDR2 is YFSETQ. Trimming removed 4 bases from V and 7 bases from J; junction bases left unmatched: 7. The DNA for the CDR3 is TGCGCCAGCAGCACTGGGGACAGGTCGAATGAGCAGTTCTTC. It specifies CASSTGDRSNEQFF.

The CDR3 is CASSSRDKFYEQYF. The CDR3 DNA follows: TGTGCCAGCAGTTCCCGGGACAAATTCTACGAGCAGTACTTC. The J gene is TRBJ2-7, the V gene TRBV6-6; a possible D gene is TRBD1 (6 bases). The CDR3 extends over 14 amino acids. Germline CDR1 reads MNHNY; CDR2 reads SVGAGI (reference sequence). V was cut by 4 bases and J by 3 bases, with 13 bases left in between.

The J gene is TRBJ2-1, the V gene TRBV11-2; TRBD2 aligns across 10 bases. Trimming cost V 4 bases and J 2 bases; bases outside gene matches: 2. Germline V lookup: CDR1 SGHAT, CDR2 FQNNGV. This CDR3 is built from 15 residues. The CDR3 is CASSSTSGAYNEQFF. The CDR3 DNA reads as TGTGCCAGCAGCTCCACTAGCGGGGCCTACAATGAGCAGTTCTTC.

The rearrangement links TRBV5-4 to TRBJ2-7, with D possibly TRBD2 on 6 matching bases. Germline values: CDR1 SGHNT, CDR2 YYREEE (reference sequence). Trimming took 0 bases from V and 3 from J, leaving 16 bases between them. This CDR3 region has 16 residues. The DNA of the CDR3 is TGTGCCAGCAGCTTGGGGCAGGGACTGCCAGGCTACGAGCAGTACTTC. Its translation: CASSLGQGLPGYEQYF.

This chain connects TRBV27 to TRBJ2-3; 8 positions match TRBD1. CDR3 size: 16 residues. Unmatched junction bases numbered 11, after V lost 5 bases and J lost 4 bases. Germline V gene lookup returns CDR1 MNHEY and CDR2 SMNVEV (reference sequence). CDR3: CASSPWGTGSADTQYF. DNA of the CDR3: TGTGCCAGCAGTCCATGGGGGACAGGATCCGCAGATACGCAGTATTTT.

The chain is built from TRBV5-8 and TRBJ1-6; 9 positions match TRBD1. The germline V gene encodes CDR1 SGHTS and CDR2 YDEGEE. V lost 0 bases and J lost 9; bases outside the gene matches: 7. The length of the CDR3 is 16 residues. The CDR3 nucleotides are TGTGCCAGCAGCTTGGCTACAGGGGGCTTTATTTCACCCCTCCACTTT. Its translation is CASSLATGGFISPLHF.

The V call is TRBV5-1, the J call TRBJ2-7; D not certain. Germline V CDR1 and CDR2: SGHRS, YFSETQ. There are 16 residues in the CDR3. V lost 4 bases to trimming and J lost 3 bases, with 20 bases between them. DNA for the CDR3: TGCGCCAGCAGCCTGGGTGGGTTTGGTCTAGGCTACGAGCAGTACTTC. Amino acids: CASSLGGFGLGYEQYF.

As regards this clone: Within the sample, other DNA sequences also encode this same CDR3. The chain uses TRBV30 and TRBJ1-6, with 8 positions matching TRBD1. Germline lookup yields CDR1 GTSNPN and CDR2 SVGIG (reference sequence). CDR3 length: 13 amino acids. V lost 4 bases, J lost 10 bases, and 6 bases stayed unmatched. CDR3 DNA sequence: TGTGCCTGGATAGGACAGGGAGGCTCACCCCTCCACTTT. Its protein is CAWIGQGGSPLHF. The variable domain in full, with the rest retrieved from reference TRBV30 and TRBJ1-6, is SQTIHQWPATLVQPVGSPLSLECTVEGTSNPNLYWYRQAAGRGLQLLFYSVGIGQISSEVPQNLSASRPQDRQFILSSKKLLLSDSGFYLCAWIGQGGSPLHFGNGTRLTVT.

The chain is built from TRBV5-1 and TRBJ2-5; D perhaps matches TRBD1 (6 bases). The length of the CDR3 is 15 residues. Trimming left V 1 base short and J 5 bases short, with 15 bases between. Germline-derived CDR1 and CDR2 are SGHRS and YFSETQ. CDR3 sequence reads: CASSLWAGELETQYF. DNA of the CDR3: TGCGCCAGCAGCTTGTGGGCAGGGGAGTTGGAGACCCAGTACTTC.

This clone was counted a single time. This sequence joins TRBV6-6 and TRBJ1-2; D may be TRBD1 (6 bases). Trimming took off 2 bases at V and 7 bases at J, with 14 bases between the two ends. Per the germline V gene, CDR1 is MNHNY and CDR2 is SVGAGI (reference sequence). The CDR3 covers 14 residues. This CDR3 reads CASSYLGGPSGYTF. The CDR3 region has the DNA TGTGCCAGCAGTTACCTCGGGGGGCCCTCTGGCTACACCTTC.

The chain recombines TRBV6-6 with TRBJ2-1; D is unclear. Germline values: CDR1 MNHNY, CDR2 SVGAGI (reference sequence). CDR3 length: 13 residues. The V end lost 0 bases, the J end lost 5 bases, and 5 bases lay between the germline ends. The CDR3 DNA reads as TGTGCCAGCAGTTACTCTTGGGACAATGAGCAGTTCTTC. Its translation is CASSYSWDNEQFF.

The chain links TRBV30 to TRBJ2-3; a possible D gene is TRBD1 (6 bases). Germline V gene data show CDR1 as GTSNPN and CDR2 as SVGIG (reference sequence). The CDR3 loop spans 15 amino acids. V shed 1 base and J shed 0 bases, with 11 bases lying between them. CDR3 nucleotide sequence: TGTGCCTGGAGTGCCGACAGGCCTAGCACAGATACGCAGTATTTT. Its protein is CAWSADRPSTDTQYF.

This clone was seen only once. The genes are TRBV18 and TRBJ2-5, with 9 bases matching TRBD1. The length of the CDR3 is 15 residues. Unmatched junction bases numbered 11, after V lost 1 base and J lost 11 bases. Germline CDR1 and CDR2: KGHSH and LQKENI. DNA of the CDR3: TGTGCCAGCTCACCACGGACAGGGGAGGGTCGGGAGCAGTACTTC. Protein sequence: CASSPRTGEGREQYF.

J is TRBJ2-7 and V is TRBV6-1; 7 bases map to TRBD2. From germline, CDR1 is MNHNS and CDR2 SASEGT. Trimming cost V 11 bases and J 3 bases; bases outside gene matches: 7. The CDR3 spans 12 residues. The CDR3 here is CAGRGGGYEQYF. CDR3 in DNA: TGTGCCGGCCGAGGCGGGGGCTACGAGCAGTACTTC.

The chain uses TRBV7-2 and TRBJ1-1; 7 bases agree with TRBD1. V lost 1 base, J lost 5 bases, and 7 bases stayed unmatched. The CDR3 runs 15 residues. Germline lookup yields CDR1 SGHTA and CDR2 FQGNSA. The CDR3 DNA sequence: TGTGCCAGCAGCTTAGAGGGGGCTACGTCGACTGAAGCTTTCTTT. Its protein product is CASSLEGATSTEAFF.

The V gene is TRBV5-1, the J gene TRBJ1-6, with D hard to call. Germline V lookup: CDR1 SGHRS, CDR2 YFSETQ. The length of the CDR3 is 15 residues. V lost 3 bases to trimming and J lost 9 bases, with 16 bases between them. The chain's CDR3 is CASSSGEGASSPLHF. The CDR3 coding sequence is TGCGCCAGCAGCTCGGGAGAGGGTGCGAGTTCACCCCTCCACTTT.

The chain couples TRBV27 to TRBJ1-6; no clear D gene. Germline-derived CDR1 and CDR2 are MNHEY and SMNVEV (reference sequence). The ends were cut back, 3 bases at V and 4 bases at J, with 10 bases in the middle. The CDR3 length is 15 residues. CDR3 loop: CASSFVTVYNSPLHF. Here the CDR3 DNA reads TGTGCCAGCAGTTTCGTTACAGTGTATAATTCACCCCTCCACTTT.

This rearrangement joins TRBV5-4 to TRBJ1-1; 9 nucleotides match TRBD1. In germline, CDR1 is SGHNT, CDR2 YYREEE (reference sequence). The CDR3 has 14 residues. The junction had 1 base not matched to a gene; V was cut back by 3 bases and J by 1 base. The CDR3 sequence is CASSSGQGNTEAFF. The CDR3 DNA reads as TGTGCCAGCAGCTCGGGACAGGGGAACACTGAAGCTTTCTTT.

This clone was detected only once. V usage is TRBV6-5 and J usage is TRBJ1-4; D possibly corresponds to TRBD1 (6 bases). CDR1 is MNHEY and CDR2 is SVGAGI in the germline V gene. The V and J ends lost 5 bases and 10 bases respectively, with 17 bases between them. This CDR3 comprises 14 residues. Here the CDR3 reads CASSRGETGAKLFF. The CDR3 DNA sequence: TGTGCCAGCAGTCGCGGTGAGACGGGGGCAAAACTGTTTTTT.

V is TRBV5-1 and J is TRBJ2-1; TRBD1 matches at 10 bases. CDR3 length: 15 residues. CDR1 and CDR2 from the germline V gene are SGHRS and YFSETQ. The trim removed 1 base at V and 6 bases at J, leaving 4 bases unmatched. This CDR3 is CASSLWGQGTNEQFF. CDR3 DNA: TGCGCCAGCAGCTTGTGGGGACAGGGGACCAATGAGCAGTTCTTC.